Listed below are T cell receptor beta chains from one sample, sequenced in a study of blood T cell repertoires in COVID-19. This table comes from immunoSEQ multiplex PCR, and its TCRdb copy is limited to in-frame clones, with some not included. The profile covers about 380,000 clones, with 85% appearing a single time and roughly 3.6% taken by the ten largest. The source material was peripheral blood. These receptors all stem from a young woman with acute or convalescent COVID-19. The CDR3 runs from the conserved cysteine through the conserved F or W. The D gene is left open where the match is weak. Expanded clones get a size class; other rows say once, few or many, or leave the size out.

clone size: NA
V gene: TRBV19
J gene: TRBJ1-1
D gene: NA
CDR3 protein: CASSIDGGAFF
CDR3 DNA: TGTGCCAGTAGTATAGATGGGGGGGCTTTCTTT

clone size: NA
V gene: TRBV28
J gene: TRBJ1-1
D gene: NA
CDR3 protein: CASSSSTEAFF
CDR3 DNA: TGTGCCAGCAGCTCTAGCACTGAAGCTTTCTTT

clone size: NA
V gene: TRBV5-1
J gene: TRBJ2-3
D gene: TRBD2
CDR3 protein: CASSLGLAETDTQYF
CDR3 DNA: TGCGCCAGCAGCTTGGGACTAGCAGAGACAGATACGCAGTATTTT

clone size: NA
V gene: TRBV6-5
J gene: TRBJ1-2
D gene: NA
CDR3 protein: CASRGGTAFYGYTF
CDR3 DNA: TGTGCCAGCCGGGGGGGGACGGCCTTCTATGGCTACACCTTC

clone size: NA
V gene: TRBV18
J gene: TRBJ2-4
D gene: NA
CDR3 protein: CASSPPSGAKNIQYF
CDR3 DNA: TGTGCCAGCTCACCACCATCCGGGGCCAAAAACATTCAGTACTTC

clone size: NA
V gene: TRBV2
J gene: TRBJ2-2
D gene: TRBD2
CDR3 protein: CASSHSRGLDGAGELFF
CDR3 DNA: TGTGCCAGCAGCCACTCACGAGGACTAGACGGGGCCGGGGAGCTGTTTTTT

clone size: NA
V gene: TRBV12-3/TRBV12-4
J gene: TRBJ2-3
D gene: NA
CDR3 protein: CASSGQTDTQYF
CDR3 DNA: TGTGCCAGCAGTGGACAGACAGATACGCAGTATTTT

clone size: NA
V gene: TRBV6-2/TRBV6-3
J gene: TRBJ1-1
D gene: NA
CDR3 protein: CASSYKGGYTEAFF
CDR3 DNA: TGTGCCAGCAGTTACAAGGGGGGGTACACTGAAGCTTTCTTT

clone size: NA
V gene: TRBV10-2
J gene: TRBJ1-2
D gene: NA
CDR3 protein: CASSESWESYGYTF
CDR3 DNA: TGCGCCAGCAGTGAGTCGTGGGAGTCATATGGCTACACCTTC

clone size: few
V gene: TRBV18
J gene: TRBJ2-7
D gene: NA
CDR3 protein: CASSSPLGASPSEQYF
CDR3 DNA: TGTGCCAGCTCATCCCCCCTGGGGGCCTCTCCGTCCGAGCAGTACTTC

clone size: NA
V gene: TRBV10-2
J gene: TRBJ2-5
D gene: NA
CDR3 protein: CARSTGRTETQYF
CDR3 DNA: TGCGCCAGGTCGACAGGGAGGACGGAGACCCAGTACTTC

clone size: NA
V gene: TRBV30
J gene: TRBJ2-7
D gene: TRBD2
CDR3 protein: CAWRVGLAGPTSYEQYF
CDR3 DNA: TGTGCCTGGAGGGTTGGACTAGCGGGGCCTACCTCCTACGAGCAGTACTTC

clone size: NA
V gene: TRBV3-1/TRBV3-2
J gene: TRBJ2-7
D gene: NA
CDR3 protein: CASSQSRREQYF
CDR3 DNA: TGTGCCAGCAGTCAATCACGTCGGGAGCAGTACTTC

clone size: NA
V gene: TRBV7-3
J gene: TRBJ2-2
D gene: NA
CDR3 protein: CASSPKLGNTGELFF
CDR3 DNA: TGTGCCAGCAGCCCCAAGTTGGGCAACACCGGGGAGCTGTTTTTT

clone size: NA
V gene: TRBV10-1
J gene: TRBJ1-1
D gene: TRBD1
CDR3 protein: CASSSGTGMAEAFF
CDR3 DNA: TGCGCCAGCAGTTCCGGGACAGGGATGGCTGAAGCTTTCTTT

clone size: NA
V gene: TRBV3-1/TRBV3-2
J gene: TRBJ1-6
D gene: NA
CDR3 protein: CASNQNRVRNSPLHF
CDR3 DNA: TGTGCCAGCAATCAAAACAGGGTGAGGAACTCACCCCTCCACTTT

clone size: NA
V gene: TRBV6-5
J gene: TRBJ1-1
D gene: TRBD1
CDR3 protein: CASTQDRMNTEAFF
CDR3 DNA: TGTGCCAGCACTCAGGACAGGATGAACACTGAAGCTTTCTTT

clone size: NA
V gene: TRBV7-3
J gene: TRBJ1-1
D gene: NA
CDR3 protein: CASSKGGTYTEAFF
CDR3 DNA: TGTGCCAGCAGTAAAGGGGGAACTTACACTGAAGCTTTCTTT

clone size: NA
V gene: TRBV7-8
J gene: TRBJ1-1
D gene: TRBD1
CDR3 protein: CASSETRTGGTEAFF
CDR3 DNA: TGTGCCAGCAGCGAGACGCGGACAGGTGGCACTGAAGCTTTCTTT

clone size: few
V gene: TRBV7-9
J gene: TRBJ2-1
D gene: TRBD2
CDR3 protein: CASRERGGPPGEQFF
CDR3 DNA: TGTGCCAGCAGGGAACGGGGGGGGCCACCGGGTGAGCAGTTCTTC

clone size: NA
V gene: TRBV5-1
J gene: TRBJ1-3
D gene: NA
CDR3 protein: CASSLGLSGNTIYF
CDR3 DNA: TGCGCCAGCAGCTTGGGTCTCTCTGGAAACACCATATATTTT

clone size: few
V gene: TRBV12-3/TRBV12-4
J gene: TRBJ2-7
D gene: NA
CDR3 protein: CASSRLDEQYF
CDR3 DNA: TGTGCCAGCAGTCGATTAGACGAGCAGTACTTC

clone size: many
V gene: TRBV7-3
J gene: TRBJ1-1
D gene: NA
CDR3 protein: CASSFQGMNTEAFF
CDR3 DNA: TGTGCCAGCAGCTTTCAGGGGATGAACACTGAAGCTTTCTTT

clone size: few
V gene: TRBV24-1
J gene: TRBJ1-5
D gene: NA
CDR3 protein: CATSEDGKAAAEPQHF
CDR3 DNA: TGTGCCACCAGTGAGGACGGGAAGGCAGCAGCTGAGCCCCAGCATTTT

clone size: NA
V gene: TRBV25-1
J gene: TRBJ1-6
D gene: TRBD1
CDR3 protein: CASSDRDRGSSPLHF
CDR3 DNA: TGTGCCAGCAGTGACCGAGACAGGGGGAGTTCACCCCTCCACTTT

clone size: NA
V gene: TRBV19
J gene: TRBJ1-2
D gene: NA
CDR3 protein: CATSLQGSYGYTF
CDR3 DNA: TGTGCCACCAGTCTGCAGGGCAGCTATGGCTACACCTTC

clone size: NA
V gene: TRBV3-1/TRBV3-2
J gene: TRBJ1-1
D gene: TRBD1
CDR3 protein: CASSRKTGGDTEAFF
CDR3 DNA: TGTGCCAGCAGCCGAAAGACAGGGGGCGACACTGAAGCTTTCTTT

clone size: NA
V gene: TRBV27
J gene: TRBJ2-1
D gene: NA
CDR3 protein: CASSLGQVYEQFF
CDR3 DNA: TGTGCCAGCAGTTTGGGCCAGGTGTATGAGCAGTTCTTC

clone size: NA
V gene: TRBV6-5
J gene: TRBJ2-3
D gene: NA
CDR3 protein: CASSIFWGGTDTQYF
CDR3 DNA: TGTGCCAGCAGTATCTTTTGGGGGGGCACAGATACGCAGTATTTT

clone size: once
V gene: TRBV11-2
J gene: TRBJ2-5
D gene: NA
CDR3 protein: CASSPRAGEETQYF
CDR3 DNA: TGTGCCAGCAGCCCCCGGGCAGGGGAAGAGACCCAGTACTTC

clone size: NA
V gene: TRBV2
J gene: TRBJ1-1
D gene: NA
CDR3 protein: CASRLDSLNTEAFF
CDR3 DNA: TGTGCCAGCAGATTGGACAGTTTGAACACTGAAGCTTTCTTT

clone size: NA
V gene: TRBV6-5
J gene: TRBJ1-1
D gene: NA
CDR3 protein: CASSPTGSFAAFF
CDR3 DNA: TGTGCCAGCAGTCCCACAGGGAGCTTTGCAGCTTTCTTT

clone size: once
V gene: TRBV4-1
J gene: TRBJ2-7
D gene: NA
CDR3 protein: CASSQWEGDPYEQYF
CDR3 DNA: TGCGCCAGCAGCCAATGGGAGGGGGATCCCTACGAGCAGTACTTC

clone size: NA
V gene: TRBV29-1
J gene: TRBJ1-3
D gene: NA
CDR3 protein: CSAWTAGNTIYF
CDR3 DNA: TGCAGCGCTTGGACAGCCGGAAACACCATATATTTT

clone size: NA
V gene: TRBV19
J gene: TRBJ1-1
D gene: TRBD1
CDR3 protein: CASSPYTAGVGQASFDTEAFF
CDR3 DNA: TGTGCCAGTAGTCCTTATACGGCAGGGGTGGGACAGGCATCCTTTGACACTGAAGCTTTCTTT

clone size: NA
V gene: TRBV7-8
J gene: TRBJ2-2
D gene: NA
CDR3 protein: CASSRGSGTNTGELFF
CDR3 DNA: TGTGCCAGCAGCCGGGGATCGGGGACGAACACCGGGGAGCTGTTTTTT

clone size: NA
V gene: TRBV14
J gene: TRBJ1-1
D gene: NA
CDR3 protein: CASSLRVSSRNTEAFF
CDR3 DNA: TGTGCCAGCAGCCTACGAGTCAGTAGCAGGAACACTGAAGCTTTCTTT

clone size: NA
V gene: TRBV5-8
J gene: TRBJ2-1
D gene: TRBD2
CDR3 protein: CASSQLAGVYNEQFF
CDR3 DNA: TGTGCCAGCAGCCAGCTAGCGGGGGTCTACAATGAGCAGTTCTTC

clone size: NA
V gene: TRBV3-1/TRBV3-2
J gene: TRBJ1-5
D gene: NA
CDR3 protein: CASSPKAAGNQPQHF
CDR3 DNA: TGTGCCAGCAGCCCTAAGGCAGCGGGCAATCAGCCCCAGCATTTT

clone size: NA
V gene: TRBV10-3
J gene: TRBJ2-7
D gene: TRBD1
CDR3 protein: CAISGRDRGTDEQYF
CDR3 DNA: TGTGCCATCAGTGGTAGGGACAGGGGAACCGACGAGCAGTACTTC

clone size: NA
V gene: TRBV9
J gene: TRBJ2-3
D gene: NA
CDR3 protein: CASSTPGTFTDTQYF
CDR3 DNA: TGTGCCAGCAGCACTCCCGGGACTTTCACAGATACGCAGTATTTT